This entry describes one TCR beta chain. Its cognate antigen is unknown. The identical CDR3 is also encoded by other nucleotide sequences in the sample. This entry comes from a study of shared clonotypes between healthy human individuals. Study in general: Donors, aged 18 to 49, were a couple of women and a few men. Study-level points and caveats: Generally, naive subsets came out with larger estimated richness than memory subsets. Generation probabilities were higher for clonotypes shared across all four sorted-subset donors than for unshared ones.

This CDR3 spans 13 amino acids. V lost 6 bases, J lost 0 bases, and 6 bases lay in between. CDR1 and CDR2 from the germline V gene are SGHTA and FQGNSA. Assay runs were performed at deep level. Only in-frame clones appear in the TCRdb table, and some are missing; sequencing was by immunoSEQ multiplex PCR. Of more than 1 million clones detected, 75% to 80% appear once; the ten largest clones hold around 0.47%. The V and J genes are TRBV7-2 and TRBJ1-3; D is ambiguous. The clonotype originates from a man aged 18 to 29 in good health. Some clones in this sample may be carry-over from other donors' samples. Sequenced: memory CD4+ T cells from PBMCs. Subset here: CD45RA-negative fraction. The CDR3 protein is CASRHSSGNTIYF. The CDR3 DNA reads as TGTGCCAGCAGGCACAGCTCTGGAAACACCATATATTTT.